The clone carrying this T cell receptor (beta chain) was detected ten times or more. Its target is unknown. Tagging with unique molecular identifiers was a feature of the TCR beta cDNA libraries. TCRdb passed the PCR reads through MiXCR, listing each CDR3 protein once. The sample carries about 200,000 distinct CDR3 sequences, 29% recorded once. Germline V lookup: CDR1 MDHEN, CDR2 SYDVKM. This CDR3 is built from 15 residues. Between the trimmed V and J ends, which lost 0 bases and 0 bases, there was a span of 7 bases. The data derive from a study of post-analysis software for immune sequencing data. Study overall: Some patients lacked subtype; others had relapsing-remitting, secondary progressive or progressive-relapsing disease.

General observations from the study: Patients used a handful of TRBV segments, including TRBV5-6, TRBV5-1 and TRBV20-1, more often than controls.

The TCR comes from a girl aged 2 to 17 with multiple sclerosis. What was sequenced was blood. V usage is TRBV28 and J usage is TRBJ2-3; no clear D gene. The CDR3 DNA is TGTGCCAGCAGTTTATGGCTTGGAAGCACAGATACGCAGTATTTT. The encoded protein is CASSLWLGSTDTQYF.